This T cell receptor beta chain emerged from a study of T cells in Graves' hyperthyroidism and ophthalmopathy. About this clonotype itself: Its antigen is as yet unknown.

The CDR3 is 14 amino acids. V gave up 2 bases and J gave up 3 bases, with 14 bases separating them. Germline V lookup: CDR1 DFQATT, CDR2 SNEGSKA (reference sequence). It was RNA transcripts that yielded the amplified TCR beta CDR3 regions. First-round RT-PCR targeting the TCR CDR3 was performed with the HTBI primer set. One entry per CDR3 protein, called by TCRdb with MiXCR from the multiplex PCR reads. The table lists about 570,000 distinct CDR3 sequences, 40% to 55% of them singletons. Whole-study results and caveats: The model foresaw ophthalmopathy a median around seven months prior to onset. Ophthalmopathy cases were set apart from stable hyperthyroidism by a 13 V-J model. Most expanded thyroid clonotypes above 0.001 recurred in blood.

Diagnosing involved the use of clinical symptoms, serum thyroxine and TRAb, thyroid ultrasound and orbital computed tomography. V and J are TRBV20-1 and TRBJ2-7; tentatively, D is TRBD1 (6 bases). The sequence came from an adult woman with Graves' disease, either hyperthyroidism or ophthalmopathy (not recorded which). Sample: peripheral blood or thyroid tissue (not recorded which). CDR3: CSARFGDNYYEQYF. DNA of the CDR3: TGCAGTGCTAGATTTGGGGACAACTACTACGAGCAGTACTTC.